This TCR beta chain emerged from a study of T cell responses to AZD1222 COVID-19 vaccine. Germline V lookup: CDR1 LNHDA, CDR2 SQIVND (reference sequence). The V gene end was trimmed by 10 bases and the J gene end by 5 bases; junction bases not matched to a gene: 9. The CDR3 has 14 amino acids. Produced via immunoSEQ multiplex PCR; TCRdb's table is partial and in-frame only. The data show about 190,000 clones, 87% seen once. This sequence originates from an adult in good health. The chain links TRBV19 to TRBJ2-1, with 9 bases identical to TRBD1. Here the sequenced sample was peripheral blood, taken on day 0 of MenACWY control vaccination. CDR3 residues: CATEDRGTHNEQFF. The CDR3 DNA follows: TGTGCCACCGAGGACAGGGGAACCCACAATGAGCAGTTCTTC.